A selection of T cell receptor beta chains follows, all from one sample in a study of cytomegalovirus exposure and HLA in healthy donors. The assay was immunoSEQ multiplex PCR, and TCRdb's table has in-frame clones only and misses some. The data hold 97,000 or so clones, with 63% observed a single time. Input material: PBMCs. All receptors come from a human donor in good health. The CDR3 runs from the conserved cysteine through the conserved F or W.

J gene | V gene | CDR3 protein
TRBJ2-3 | TRBV27 | CASSFTGQDTDTQYF
TRBJ2-7 | TRBV4-1 | CASKPWSGGVNEQYF
TRBJ2-2 | TRBV27 | CASSSAWNTGELFF
TRBJ2-1 | TRBV11-3 | CASSPGVSGRAFGEQFF
TRBJ2-1 | TRBV4-2 | CASSTAQGGSYNEQFF
TRBJ1-2 | TRBV28 | CASSTIKTGSNYGYTF
TRBJ1-1 | TRBV6-5 | CASSPQRGRNTEAFF
TRBJ1-1 | TRBV6-6 | CASSYKGTGNTEAFF
TRBJ1-1 | TRBV4-1 | CASSQKTTGNTEAFF
TRBJ2-2 | TRBV27 | CASSDLSANTGELFF
TRBJ1-1 | TRBV7-8 | CASSTWTDVNTEAFF
TRBJ2-1 | TRBV19 | CASSIGPSGRNEQFF
TRBJ2-5 | TRBV5-6 | CASSLGQGALGTQYF
TRBJ2-1 | TRBV7-9 | CASSFGGLDEQFF
TRBJ2-1 | TRBV5-1 | CASSWRGGGPPNEQFF
TRBJ1-5 | TRBV7-9 | CASSQGQGNQPQHF
TRBJ2-1 | TRBV5-1 | CASSLVAGLNEQFF
TRBJ2-1 | TRBV6-1 | CASSEVAGSYNEQFF
TRBJ2-1 | TRBV5-1 | CASSRTGTGYNEQFF
TRBJ2-2 | TRBV14 | CASSLTWTGNGGELFF
TRBJ2-1 | TRBV7-2 | CASSLVRGDEQFF
TRBJ1-5 | TRBV19 | CASRKDRTSNQPQHF
TRBJ1-1 | TRBV2 | CASMRGKGMNTEAFF
TRBJ1-1 | TRBV7-9 | CASSFPGISEAFF
TRBJ2-7 | TRBV5-6 | CASSLEREPTSGEQYF
TRBJ1-3 | TRBV4-2 | CASSPPQGTSGNTIYF
TRBJ2-3 | TRBV5-4 | CASSLGRAPTDTQYF
TRBJ2-2 | TRBV9 | CASSVVGLAGDTGELFF
TRBJ1-2 | TRBV9 | CASSAPGTDNYGYTF
TRBJ1-5 | TRBV5-1 | CASSRTGELGQPQHF
TRBJ2-1 | TRBV12-5 | CASGLPPLTSGTSSSYNEQFF
TRBJ2-5 | TRBV29-1 | CSVGGRETQYF
TRBJ2-7 | TRBV11-1 | CASSFGGRANEQYF
TRBJ2-2 | TRBV5-1 | CASSLEGGTGELFF
TRBJ2-4 | TRBV2 | CASSEPPSGNIQYF
TRBJ1-2 | TRBV6-5 | CASSYRGGVDGYTF
TRBJ2-7 | TRBV6-5 | CASSTGLAGVYEQYF
TRBJ1-4 | TRBV28 | CASSFRAQGYEKLFF
TRBJ1-1 | TRBV19 | CASRDLMNTEAFF
TRBJ2-3 | TRBV27 | CASSLSRPTDTQYF
TRBJ2-5 | TRBV6-6 | CASSYSRGGRGETQYF
TRBJ2-1 | TRBV30 | CAWSVGGDGINEQFF
TRBJ1-1 | TRBV6-5 | CASSYSRRGRSTEAFF
TRBJ2-1 | TRBV7-9 | CASSFGGQGPNEQFF
TRBJ2-1 | TRBV7-9 | CALAGGHNEQFF
TRBJ1-2 | TRBV19 | CASSTGQGRYYGYTF
TRBJ2-3 | TRBV27 | CASSPIWGGRPTDTQYF
TRBJ1-5 | TRBV30 | CAWGKGTLASAQHF
TRBJ1-1 | TRBV7-6 | CASSPLGGAVNTEAFF
TRBJ2-7 | TRBV6-5 | CASSYSTGGTYEQYF
TRBJ1-5 | TRBV28 | CASRTTGTGNQPQHF
TRBJ2-7 | TRBV27 | CASSLVWVAGGFDEQYF
- | TRBV5-1 | CASSTGLSFSYEQYF
TRBJ2-1 | TRBV11-2 | CASSSLGLALWNEQFF
TRBJ2-7 | TRBV11-1 | CASSWGLDAYEQYF
TRBJ2-3 | TRBV19 | CASRDRGVPTDTQYF
TRBJ2-1 | TRBV6-5 | CASSYPVGTGGNEQFF